These T cell receptor beta chains were read from a single sample in a study of CD8+CD57+ T cells in acquired aplastic anemia. TCRdb reprocessed the reads with MiXCR, giving one entry per CDR3 protein. The sample lists some 190,000 distinct CDR3 sequences, around 59% occurring once. Sample: sorted CD4+, CD8+, or CD8+CD57+ T cells (not recorded which) from PBMCs. These receptors were obtained from a human donor in good health, serving as a control. Each CDR3 is given with its conserved first and last residue. The order of the fields is clone size, J gene, V gene, D gene, CDR3 DNA, CDR3 protein. The D gene is left open where the match is weak. Clone sizes are given selectively: once, few, many, or a class where the clone is expanded.

. | TRBJ2-1 | TRBV20-1 | TRBD1 | TGCAGTGCTAGAGAGGGACAGGTGTACCTGCAGTTCTTC | CSAREGQVYLQFF
. | TRBJ1-6 | TRBV10-3 | TRBD1 | TGTGCCATCAGTGACAGGGGGATGGGTTCACCCCTCCACTTT | CAISDRGMGSPLHF
many | TRBJ2-5 | TRBV5-1 | TRBD2 | TGCGCCAGCAGCGTTGGACTAGCGGGGGGTGAGACCCAGTACTTC | CASSVGLAGGETQYF
. | TRBJ1-2 | TRBV11-2 | . | TGTGCCAGCAGTGAAGATAGTGTGTTTGGTGATGGCTACACCTTC | CASSEDSVFGDGYTF
. | TRBJ2-5 | TRBV7-6 | . | TGTGCCAGCAGCCTCAGCGCCCTGCGCACCGGGGAGACCCAGTACTTC | CASSLSALRTGETQYF
. | TRBJ1-5 | TRBV12-3/TRBV12-4 | . | TGTGCCAGCAGTTGGGGGGGGGGGGATCAGCCCCAGCATTTT | CASSWGGGDQPQHF
. | TRBJ2-1 | TRBV7-9 | TRBD2 | TGTGCCAGCAGCTTATTGGGGACTAGCAATGAGCAGTTCTTC | CASSLLGTSNEQFF
many | TRBJ2-1 | TRBV7-8 | . | TGTGCCAGCAGCTTAGTAGGGGCGGGGGCCAATGAGCAGTTCTTC | CASSLVGAGANEQFF
many | TRBJ2-2 | TRBV9 | . | TGTGCCAGCAGCGTTCCGAACACCGGGGAGCTGTTTTTT | CASSVPNTGELFF
few | TRBJ1-4 | TRBV12-3/TRBV12-4 | . | TGTGCCAGCAGCCCCCGGGACGGGTCAATGGGGAAACTGTTTTTT | CASSPRDGSMGKLFF
many | TRBJ2-5 | TRBV20-1 | . | TGCAGTGCTAAGGTAGAGACCCAGTACTTC | CSAKVETQYF
. | TRBJ2-3 | TRBV20-1 | TRBD2 | TGCAGTGCAAATCCCTCGGGGGGTTACACAGATACGCAGTATTTT | CSANPSGGYTDTQYF